One T cell receptor beta chain is described in this entry. The antigen is undetermined. The data are from a study of T cell responses to AZD1222 COVID-19 vaccine. Study-level findings and limits: None of the repertoires were sampled until the peak T cell response had passed. Within unmutated variant regions lay the reported targets of nearly half of spike-specific TCRs. Seropositivity was recorded at baseline in only 6 or 7 AZD1222 recipients.

Germline lookup yields CDR1 SNHLY and CDR2 FYNNEI. The CDR3 extends over 16 amino acids. V was clipped by 5 bases and J by 8 bases; unmatched bases: 11. This table comes from immunoSEQ multiplex PCR, and its TCRdb copy is limited to in-frame clones, with some not included. The sample lists about 130,000 clones; 88% were seen once. Here the sequenced sample was peripheral blood, taken on day 0 of MenACWY control vaccination. This clonotype originated in an adult in good health. The chain uses TRBV2 and TRBJ1-4; 10 nucleotides agree with TRBD1. The CDR3 is CASSLLSGTGAEKLFF. Written as DNA, the CDR3 is TGTGCCAGCAGTCTTCTCTCCGGGACAGGGGCCGAAAAACTGTTTTTT. Filled out from reference TRBV2 and TRBJ1-4, the complete variable domain reads EPEVTQTPSHQVTQMGQEVILRCVPISNHLYFYWYRQILGQKVEFLVSFYNNEISEKSEIFDDQFSVERPDGSNFTLKIRSTKLEDSAMYFCASSLLSGTGAEKLFFGSGTQLSVL.